Below are 9 T cell receptor beta chains sequenced from a single sample in a study of long-term antiretroviral therapy in people with HIV. The authors ran the immunoSEQ assay, v3.0, at survey level. Clones were sequenced by immunoSEQ multiplex PCR, and TCRdb holds only the in-frame ones, with some missing. The sample has 25,000 to 30,000 clones, roughly 84% seen once. The sequencing used unsorted PBMCs, collected 2.7 to 2.9 years after starting antiretroviral therapy. Source of these receptors: a man aged 25 to 40 with HIV.

This sequence joins TRBV4-1 and TRBJ1-1; 10 bases line up with TRBD1. The CDR3 contains 19 residues. From germline, CDR1 is MGHRA and CDR2 YSYEKL. Trimming took 2 bases from V and 0 from J; bases not matched to a gene: 12. The DNA for the CDR3 is TGCGCCAGCAGCCAAATGCCGGGACAGGGGAGGAAGATGAACACTGAAGCTTTCTTT. Residues: CASSQMPGQGRKMNTEAFF.

The chain carries TRBV18 and TRBJ1-3, with TRBD1 matching over 8 bases. CDR3 length equals 19 residues. V trimming: 4 bases; J trimming: 4 bases; junction bases outside the gene matches: 18. Germline lookup yields CDR1 KGHSH and CDR2 LQKENI. The CDR3 nucleotides read TGTGCCAGCTCACAAGAACAGGGGGTGGTGATCTCTCGCGGAAACACCATATATTTT. The encoded protein is CASSQEQGVVISRGNTIYF.

The rearrangement links TRBV28 to TRBJ2-2; 9 positions match TRBD1. Germline V gene data show CDR1 as MDHEN and CDR2 as SYDVKM. The V and J ends lost 7 bases and 1 base, in that order; junction bases with no gene match: 4. This CDR3 spans 15 amino acids. CDR3 sequence reads: CASKTGGQNTGELFF. As DNA, the CDR3 is TGTGCCAGCAAAACAGGGGGCCAGAACACCGGGGAGCTGTTTTTT. Full variable domain (outside the CDR3, taken from reference TRBV28 and TRBJ2-2): DVKVTQSSRYLVKRTGEKVFLECVQDMDHENMFWYRQDPGLGLRLIYFSYDVKMKEKGDIPEGYSVSREKKERFSLILESASTNQTSMYLCASKTGGQNTGELFFGEGSRLTVL.

The gene calls are TRBV6-1 and TRBJ2-3; 7 bases map to TRBD2. The V and J ends lost 2 bases and 6 bases, in that order; junction bases with no gene match: 17. This CDR3 comprises 18 residues. Germline lookup yields CDR1 MNHNS and CDR2 SASEGT. The CDR3 DNA reads TGTGCCAGCAGTGAATCAGCGGGGTCATCATCAAGTCGGGATACGCAGTATTTT. Translated, it gives CASSESAGSSSSRDTQYF.

V is TRBV28 and J is TRBJ2-3; perhaps TRBD2 as D (6 bases). Germline assignment: CDR1 MDHEN and CDR2 SYDVKM. Trimming took 3 bases from V and 0 from J, leaving 13 bases between them. This CDR3 has 16 amino acids. The CDR3 nucleotides are TGTGCCAGCAGTTTTGATCCAGGGACTAGCACAGATACGCAGTATTTT. It is translated as CASSFDPGTSTDTQYF. Combining the CDR3 with reference TRBV28 and TRBJ2-3 gives the whole variable domain DVKVTQSSRYLVKRTGEKVFLECVQDMDHENMFWYRQDPGLGLRLIYFSYDVKMKEKGDIPEGYSVSREKKERFSLILESASTNQTSMYLCASSFDPGTSTDTQYFGPGTRLTVL.

The rearrangement joins TRBV15 to TRBJ2-2; 10 bases are a match to TRBD2. CDR1 and CDR2 from the germline V gene are LNHNV and YYDKDF (reference sequence). V shed 0 bases and J 2 bases; nucleotides not matched to a gene: 9. The CDR3 sequence is 19 residues long. DNA for the CDR3: TGTGCCACCAGCAGAGATCAGCTAACTAGCGGGATTAACACCGGGGAGCTGTTTTTT. Translation gives CATSRDQLTSGINTGELFF.

The gene calls are TRBV29-1 and TRBJ1-1, with no clear D. V gave up 5 bases and J gave up 3 bases, with 13 bases separating them. Germline CDR1 and CDR2: SQVTM and ANQGSEA. The CDR3 runs to 13 residues. CDR3 coding DNA: TGCAGCGTTTCCGAGCAGGCGTACACTGAAGCTTTCTTT. Amino acid sequence: CSVSEQAYTEAFF.

The CDR3 nucleotides are TGTGCCAGCAGCTTGGACAAGAACACTGAAGCTTTCTTT. Residues: CASSLDKNTEAFF. The rearrangement joins TRBV5-4 to TRBJ1-1; D gene ambiguous. With 0 bases removed from V and 1 base from J, the gap between germline ends came to 4 bases. The CDR3 is 13 amino acids. Germline loops: CDR1 SGHNT, CDR2 YYREEE (reference sequence).

This clone was picked up a small number of times. V is TRBV10-3 and J is TRBJ1-1; D might be TRBD1 (5 bases). The CDR3 sequence is 14 residues long. The ends were cut back, 6 bases at V and 0 bases at J, with 11 bases in the middle. Germline CDR1 reads ENHRY; CDR2 reads SYGVKD. Here the CDR3 DNA reads TGTGCCATCAGGGTGGACATTTTGAACACTGAAGCTTTCTTT. Translated, it gives CAIRVDILNTEAFF.